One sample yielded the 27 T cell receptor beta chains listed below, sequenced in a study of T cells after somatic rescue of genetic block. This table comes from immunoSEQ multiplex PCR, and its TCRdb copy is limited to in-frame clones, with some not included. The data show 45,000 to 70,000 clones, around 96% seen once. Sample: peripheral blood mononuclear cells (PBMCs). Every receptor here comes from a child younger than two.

In DNA, the CDR3 is TGTGCCAGCAGCTCGAAACTAGCGGGAGATGAGCAGTTCTTC. Protein product: CASSSKLAGDEQFF. V usage is TRBV13 and J usage is TRBJ2-1, with TRBD2 matching 11 bases. CDR1 is PRHDT and CDR2 is FYEKMQ in the germline V gene (reference sequence). Losses at the gene ends were 4 bases for V and 8 bases for J; bases not matched to a gene: 4. The CDR3 is 14 residues long.

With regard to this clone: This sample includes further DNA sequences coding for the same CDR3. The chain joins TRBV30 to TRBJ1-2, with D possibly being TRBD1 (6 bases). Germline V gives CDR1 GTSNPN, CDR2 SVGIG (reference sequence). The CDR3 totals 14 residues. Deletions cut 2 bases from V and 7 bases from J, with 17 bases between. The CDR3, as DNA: TGTGCCTGGAGTCCAGGCGGGGGGGCGGGTGGCTACACCTTC. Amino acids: CAWSPGGGAGGYTF.

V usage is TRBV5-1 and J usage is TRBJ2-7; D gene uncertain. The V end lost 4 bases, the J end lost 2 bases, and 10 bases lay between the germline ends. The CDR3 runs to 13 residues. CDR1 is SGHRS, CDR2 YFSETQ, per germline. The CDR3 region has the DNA TGCGCCAGCAGCGAAAAGGTTACCTACGAGCAGTACTTC. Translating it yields CASSEKVTYEQYF.

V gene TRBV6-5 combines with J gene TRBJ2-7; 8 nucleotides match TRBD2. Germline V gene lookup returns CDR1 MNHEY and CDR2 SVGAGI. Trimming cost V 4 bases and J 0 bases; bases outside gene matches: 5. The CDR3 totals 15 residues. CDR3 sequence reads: CASSSSGTSSYEQYF. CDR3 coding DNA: TGTGCCAGCAGTTCATCCGGGACTAGCTCCTACGAGCAGTACTTC.

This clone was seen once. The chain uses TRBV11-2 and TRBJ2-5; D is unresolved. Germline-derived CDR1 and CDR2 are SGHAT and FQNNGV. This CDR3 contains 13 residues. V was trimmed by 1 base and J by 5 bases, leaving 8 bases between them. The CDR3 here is CASSLVRSETQYF. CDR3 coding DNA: TGTGCCAGCAGCTTAGTTAGGTCGGAGACCCAGTACTTC.

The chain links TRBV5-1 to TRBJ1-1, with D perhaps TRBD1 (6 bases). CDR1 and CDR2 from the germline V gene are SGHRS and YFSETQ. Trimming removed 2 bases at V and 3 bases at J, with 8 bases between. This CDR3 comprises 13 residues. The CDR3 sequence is CASSFRQDTEAFF. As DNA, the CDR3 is TGCGCCAGCAGCTTTCGACAGGACACTGAAGCTTTCTTT.

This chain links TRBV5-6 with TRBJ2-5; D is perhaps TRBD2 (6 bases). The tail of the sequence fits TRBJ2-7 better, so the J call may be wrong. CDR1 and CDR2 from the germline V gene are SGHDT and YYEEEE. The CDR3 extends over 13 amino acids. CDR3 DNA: TGTGCCAGCAGCCCGGGGACTGCCTACGAGCAGTACTTC. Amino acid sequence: CASSPGTAYEQYF.

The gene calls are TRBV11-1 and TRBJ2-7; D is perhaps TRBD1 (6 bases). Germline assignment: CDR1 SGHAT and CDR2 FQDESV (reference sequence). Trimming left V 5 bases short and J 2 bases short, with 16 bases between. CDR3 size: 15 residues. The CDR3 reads CASSPMTGRAYEQYF. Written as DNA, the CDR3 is TGTGCCAGCAGCCCAATGACAGGACGGGCCTACGAGCAGTACTTC.

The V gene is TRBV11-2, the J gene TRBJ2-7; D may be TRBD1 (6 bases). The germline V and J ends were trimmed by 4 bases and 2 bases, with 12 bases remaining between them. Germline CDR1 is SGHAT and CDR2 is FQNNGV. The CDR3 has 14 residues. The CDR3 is CASSSRGTTYEQYF. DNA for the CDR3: TGTGCCAGCAGCTCAAGAGGGACAACCTACGAGCAGTACTTC.

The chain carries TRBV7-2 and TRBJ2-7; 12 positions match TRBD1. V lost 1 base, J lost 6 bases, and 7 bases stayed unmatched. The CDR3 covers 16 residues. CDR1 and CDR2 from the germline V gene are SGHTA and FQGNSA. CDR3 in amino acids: CASSLVGTGGASEQYF. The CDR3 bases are TGTGCCAGCAGCTTAGTGGGGACAGGGGGCGCGTCCGAGCAGTACTTC.

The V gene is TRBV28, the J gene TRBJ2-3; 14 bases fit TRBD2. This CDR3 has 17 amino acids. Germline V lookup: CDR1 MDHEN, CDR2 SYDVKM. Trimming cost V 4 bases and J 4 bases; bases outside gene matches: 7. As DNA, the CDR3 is TGTGCCAGCAGTTCCAATCCGGGACTAGCGGGAGCAGATACGCAGTATTTT. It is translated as CASSSNPGLAGADTQYF.

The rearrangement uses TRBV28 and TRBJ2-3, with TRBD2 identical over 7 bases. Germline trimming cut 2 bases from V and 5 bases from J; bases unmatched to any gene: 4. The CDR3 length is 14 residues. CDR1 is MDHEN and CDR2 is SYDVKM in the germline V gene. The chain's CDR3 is CASSLAGAGDTQYF. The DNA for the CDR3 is TGTGCCAGCAGTTTAGCGGGAGCTGGAGATACGCAGTATTTT.

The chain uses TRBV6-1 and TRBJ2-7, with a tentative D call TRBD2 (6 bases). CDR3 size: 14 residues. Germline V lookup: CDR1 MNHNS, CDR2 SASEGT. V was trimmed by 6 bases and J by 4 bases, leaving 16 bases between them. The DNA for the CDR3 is TGTGCCAGCAGCTATCTAGCGTACGGGTACGAGCAGTACTTC. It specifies CASSYLAYGYEQYF.

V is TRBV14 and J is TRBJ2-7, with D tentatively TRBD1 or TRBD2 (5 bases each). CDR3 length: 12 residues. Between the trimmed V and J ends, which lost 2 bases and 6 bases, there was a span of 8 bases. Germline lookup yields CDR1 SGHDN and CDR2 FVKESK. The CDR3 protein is CASSQRDAEQYF. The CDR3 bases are TGTGCCAGCAGCCAACGGGACGCCGAGCAGTACTTC.

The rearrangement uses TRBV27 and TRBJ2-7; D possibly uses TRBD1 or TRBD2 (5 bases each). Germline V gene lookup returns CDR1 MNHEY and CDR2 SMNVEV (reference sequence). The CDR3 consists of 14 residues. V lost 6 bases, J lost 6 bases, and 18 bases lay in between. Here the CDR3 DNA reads TGTGCCAGCAGACCTAGGGACGGCCTCGGCGAGCAGTACTTC. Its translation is CASRPRDGLGEQYF.

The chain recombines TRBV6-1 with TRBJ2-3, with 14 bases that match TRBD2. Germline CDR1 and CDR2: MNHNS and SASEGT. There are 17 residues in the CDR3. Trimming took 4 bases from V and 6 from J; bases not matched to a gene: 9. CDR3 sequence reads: CASSVKGLAGARDTQYF. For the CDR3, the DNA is TGTGCCAGCAGTGTGAAGGGACTAGCGGGAGCGAGGGATACGCAGTATTTT.

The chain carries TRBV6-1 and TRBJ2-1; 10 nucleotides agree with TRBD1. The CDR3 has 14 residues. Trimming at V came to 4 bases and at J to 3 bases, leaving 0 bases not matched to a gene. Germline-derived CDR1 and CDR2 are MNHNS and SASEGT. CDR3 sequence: CASSGTGGYNEQFF. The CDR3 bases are TGTGCCAGCAGTGGGACAGGGGGCTACAATGAGCAGTTCTTC.

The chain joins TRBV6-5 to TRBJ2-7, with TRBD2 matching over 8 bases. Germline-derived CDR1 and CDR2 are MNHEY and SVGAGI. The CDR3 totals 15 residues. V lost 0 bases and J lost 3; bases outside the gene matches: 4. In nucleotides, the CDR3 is TGTGCCAGCAGTTACTCTGACGGGAGGGGCTACGAGCAGTACTTC. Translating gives CASSYSDGRGYEQYF.

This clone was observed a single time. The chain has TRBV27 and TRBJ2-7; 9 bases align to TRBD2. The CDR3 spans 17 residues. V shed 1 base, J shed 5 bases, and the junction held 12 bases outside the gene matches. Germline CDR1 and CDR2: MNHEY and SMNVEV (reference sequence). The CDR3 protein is CASSLFKGREGPHEQYF. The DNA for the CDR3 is TGTGCCAGCAGTTTATTTAAAGGGCGGGAGGGCCCCCACGAGCAGTACTTC.

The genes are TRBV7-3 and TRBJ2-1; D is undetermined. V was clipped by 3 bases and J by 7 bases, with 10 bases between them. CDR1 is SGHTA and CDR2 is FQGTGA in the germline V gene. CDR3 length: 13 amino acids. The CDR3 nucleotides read TGTGCCAGCAGCTTCCAGTGGGATAATGAGCAGTTCTTC. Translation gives CASSFQWDNEQFF.

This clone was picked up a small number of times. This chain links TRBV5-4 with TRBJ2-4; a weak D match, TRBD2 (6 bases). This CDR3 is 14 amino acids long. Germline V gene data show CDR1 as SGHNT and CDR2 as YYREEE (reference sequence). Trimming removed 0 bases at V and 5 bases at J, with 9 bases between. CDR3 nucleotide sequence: TGTGCCAGCAGCTTGGTCGGAGGGGAAAACATTCAGTACTTC. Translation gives CASSLVGGENIQYF.

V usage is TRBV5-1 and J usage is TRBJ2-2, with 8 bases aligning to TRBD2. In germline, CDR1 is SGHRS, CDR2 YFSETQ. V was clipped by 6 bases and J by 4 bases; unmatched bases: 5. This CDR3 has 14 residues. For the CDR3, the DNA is TGCGCCAGCACCTATACTAGCGGCACCGGGGAGCTGTTTTTT. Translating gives CASTYTSGTGELFF. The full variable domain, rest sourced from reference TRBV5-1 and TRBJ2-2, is KAGVTQTPRYLIKTRGQQVTLSCSPISGHRSVSWYQQTPGQGLQFLFEYFSETQRNKGNFPGRFSGRQFSNSRSEMNVSTLELGDSALYLCASTYTSGTGELFFGEGSRLTVL.

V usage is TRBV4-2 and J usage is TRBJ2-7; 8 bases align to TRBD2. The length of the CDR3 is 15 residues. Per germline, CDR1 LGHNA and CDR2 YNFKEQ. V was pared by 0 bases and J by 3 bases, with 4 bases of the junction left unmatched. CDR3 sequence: CASSQEASGLYEQYF. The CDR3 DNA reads TGTGCCAGCAGCCAAGAGGCTAGCGGGCTCTACGAGCAGTACTTC.

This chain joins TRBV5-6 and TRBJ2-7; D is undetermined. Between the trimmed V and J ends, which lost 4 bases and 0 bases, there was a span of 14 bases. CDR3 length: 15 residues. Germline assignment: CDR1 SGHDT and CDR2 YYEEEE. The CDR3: CASSRLSVLSYEQYF. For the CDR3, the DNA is TGTGCCAGCAGCCGGTTATCGGTGCTCTCCTACGAGCAGTACTTC. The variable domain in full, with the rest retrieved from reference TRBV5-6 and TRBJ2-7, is DAGVTQSPTHLIKTRGQQVTLRCSPKSGHDTVSWYQQALGQGPQFIFQYYEEEERQRGNFPDRFSGHQFPNYSSELNVNALLLGDSALYLCASSRLSVLSYEQYFGPGTRLTVT.

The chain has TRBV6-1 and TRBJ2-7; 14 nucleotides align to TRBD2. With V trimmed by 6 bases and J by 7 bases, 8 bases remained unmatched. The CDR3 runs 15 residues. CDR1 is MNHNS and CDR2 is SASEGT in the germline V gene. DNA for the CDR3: TGTGCCAGCAGGTATAGACTAGCGGGAGGGGGTGAGCAGTACTTC. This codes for CASRYRLAGGGEQYF.

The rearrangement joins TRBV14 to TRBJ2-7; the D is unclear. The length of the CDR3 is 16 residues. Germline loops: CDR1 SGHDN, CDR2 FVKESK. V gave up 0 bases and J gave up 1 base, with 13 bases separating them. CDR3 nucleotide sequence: TGTGCCAGCAGCCAAGATGTGGCTATCCATTCCTACGAGCAGTACTTC. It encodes CASSQDVAIHSYEQYF.

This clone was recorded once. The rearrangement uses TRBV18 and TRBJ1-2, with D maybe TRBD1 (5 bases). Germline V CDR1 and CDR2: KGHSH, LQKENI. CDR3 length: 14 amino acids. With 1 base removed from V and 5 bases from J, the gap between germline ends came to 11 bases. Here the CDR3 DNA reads TGTGCCAGCTCACCACAGGAAAGGGGTTATGGCTACACCTTC. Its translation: CASSPQERGYGYTF.